Reported below is one T cell receptor (beta chain). Its antigen remains unknown. The sample originates from a study of CD8+CD57+ T cells in acquired aplastic anemia. About the study: The average for DNA from sorted CD4+ and CD8+ cells was roughly 3 ug.

The use of genomic DNA as template underpinned the TCR beta VDJ and CDR3 profiling. TCRdb re-analysed the reads in MiXCR, keeping a single row per CDR3 protein. This table has 150,000 or so distinct CDR3 sequences, just over 50% appearing once. Study-wide results and caveats: Patients versus controls showed no significant CD8+ Simpson's diversity difference. Common to patients and controls were around 30 CD8+ CDR3 sequences.

Sequencing involved patients with CD8+CD57+ cell expansion previously shown by flow cytometry. Deletions cut 7 bases from V and 1 base from J, with 13 bases between. CDR1 and CDR2 from the germline V gene are SEHNR and FQNEAQ (reference sequence). The CDR3 covers 14 residues. This chain joins TRBV7-9 and TRBJ1-2; a possible D gene is TRBD1 (6 bases). The sequence came from a human donor with aplastic anemia. Material for sequencing was sorted CD4+, CD8+, or CD8+CD57+ T cells (not recorded which) from PBMCs. CDR3 sequence reads: CASMAQGRNYGYTF. The DNA for the CDR3 is TGTGCCAGCATGGCACAGGGACGTAACTATGGCTACACCTTC. The full variable domain, with the rest looked up from reference TRBV7-9 and TRBJ1-2, is DTGVSQNPRHKITKRGQNVTFRCDPISEHNRLYWYRQTLGQGPEFLTYFQNEAQLEKSRLLSDRFSAERPKGSFSTLEIQRTEQGDSAMYLCASMAQGRNYGYTFGSGTRLTVV.